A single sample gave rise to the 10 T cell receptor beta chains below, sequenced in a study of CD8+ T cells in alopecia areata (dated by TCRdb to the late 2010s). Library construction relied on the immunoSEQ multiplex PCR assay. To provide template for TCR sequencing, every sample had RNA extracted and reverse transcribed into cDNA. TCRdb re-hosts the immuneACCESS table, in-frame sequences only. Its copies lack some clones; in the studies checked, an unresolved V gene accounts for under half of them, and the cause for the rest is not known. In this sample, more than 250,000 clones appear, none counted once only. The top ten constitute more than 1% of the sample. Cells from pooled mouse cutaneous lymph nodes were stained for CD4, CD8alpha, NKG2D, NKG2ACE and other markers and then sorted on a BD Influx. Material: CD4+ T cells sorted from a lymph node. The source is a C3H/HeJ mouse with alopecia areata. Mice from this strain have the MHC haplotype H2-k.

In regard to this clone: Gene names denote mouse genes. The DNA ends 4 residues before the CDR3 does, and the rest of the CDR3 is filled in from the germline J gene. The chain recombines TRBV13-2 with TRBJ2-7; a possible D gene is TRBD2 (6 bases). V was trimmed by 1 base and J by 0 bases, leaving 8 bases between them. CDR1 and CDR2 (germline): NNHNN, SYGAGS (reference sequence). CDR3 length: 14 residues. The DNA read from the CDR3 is TGTGCCAGCGGTGATCTGGGGCCCTCCTAT. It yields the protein CASGDLGPSY. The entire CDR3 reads CASGDLGPSYEQYF.

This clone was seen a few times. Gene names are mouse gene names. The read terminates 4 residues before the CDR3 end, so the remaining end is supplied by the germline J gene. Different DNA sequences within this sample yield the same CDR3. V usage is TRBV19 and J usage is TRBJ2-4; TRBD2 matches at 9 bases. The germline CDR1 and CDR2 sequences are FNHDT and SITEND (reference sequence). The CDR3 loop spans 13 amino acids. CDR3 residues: CASSRGLGNTLYF. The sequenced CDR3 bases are TGTGCCAGCAGTAGGGGACTGGGAAAC.

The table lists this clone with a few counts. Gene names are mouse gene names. CDR3 region: CASSEPDWGNQDTQYF. The CDR3 DNA, read in part, is TGTGCCAGCAGTGAGCCCGACTGGGGAAACCAAGAC. V gene TRBV13-1 combines with J gene TRBJ2-5; TRBD2 agrees at 8 bases. The read finishes 4 residues shy of the CDR3 end, and the germline J gene is used to complete it. Trimming took 2 bases from V and 0 from J; bases not matched to a gene: 5. Per the germline V gene, CDR1 is NSHNY and CDR2 is SYGAGN. CDR3 size: 16 residues.

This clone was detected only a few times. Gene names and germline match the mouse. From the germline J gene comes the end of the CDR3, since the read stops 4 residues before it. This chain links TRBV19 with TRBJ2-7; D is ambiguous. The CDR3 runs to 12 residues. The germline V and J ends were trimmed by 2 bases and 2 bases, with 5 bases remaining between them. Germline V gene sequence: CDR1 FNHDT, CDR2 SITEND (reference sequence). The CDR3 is CASSISAYEQYF. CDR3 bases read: TGTGCCAGCAGTATTTCAGCCTAT. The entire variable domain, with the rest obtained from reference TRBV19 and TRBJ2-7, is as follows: GGIITQTPKFLIGQEGQKLTLKCQQNFNHDTMYWYRQDSGKGLRLIYYSITENDLQKGDLSEGYDASREKKSSFSLTVTSAQKNEMAVFLCASSISAYEQYFGPGTRLTVL.

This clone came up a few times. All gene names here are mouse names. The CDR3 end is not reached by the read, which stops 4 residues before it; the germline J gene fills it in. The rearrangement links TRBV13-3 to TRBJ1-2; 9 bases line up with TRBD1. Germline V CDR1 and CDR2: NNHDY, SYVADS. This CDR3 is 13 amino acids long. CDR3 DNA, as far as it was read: TGTGCCAGCAGTGATGGGACAGGGGCC. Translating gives CASSDGTGA. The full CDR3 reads CASSDGTGADYTF.

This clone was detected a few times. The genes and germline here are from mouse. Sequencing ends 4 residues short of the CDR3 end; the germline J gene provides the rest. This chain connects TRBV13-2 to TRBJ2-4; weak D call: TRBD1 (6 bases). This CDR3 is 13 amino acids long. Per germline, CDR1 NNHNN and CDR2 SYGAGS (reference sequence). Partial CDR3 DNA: TGTGCCAGCGGTGACAGGGGAGGGAAC. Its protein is CASGDRGGN. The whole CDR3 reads CASGDRGGNTLYF.

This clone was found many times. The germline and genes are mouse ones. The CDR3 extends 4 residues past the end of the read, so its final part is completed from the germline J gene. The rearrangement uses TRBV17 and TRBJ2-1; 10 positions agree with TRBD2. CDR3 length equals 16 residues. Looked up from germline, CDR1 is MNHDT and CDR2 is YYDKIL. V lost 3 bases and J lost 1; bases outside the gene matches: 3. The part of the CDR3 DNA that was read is TGTGCTAGCAGTAGGGCGACTGGGGGGAACTATGCT. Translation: CASSRATGGNYA. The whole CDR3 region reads CASSRATGGNYAEQFF. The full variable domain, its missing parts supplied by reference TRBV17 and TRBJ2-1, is DTTVKQNPRYKLARVGKPVNLICSQTMNHDTMYWYQKKPNQAPKLLLFYYDKILNREADTFEKFQSSRPNNSFCSLYIGSAGLEYSAMYLCASSRATGGNYAEQFFGPGTRLTVL.

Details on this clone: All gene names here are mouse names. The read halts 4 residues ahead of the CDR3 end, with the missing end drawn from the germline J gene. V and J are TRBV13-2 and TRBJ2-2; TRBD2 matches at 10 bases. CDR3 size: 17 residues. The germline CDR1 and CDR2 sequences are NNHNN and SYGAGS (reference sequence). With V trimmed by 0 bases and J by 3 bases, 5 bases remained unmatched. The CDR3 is CASGDGWGGAHTGQLYF. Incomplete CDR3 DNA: TGTGCCAGCGGTGATGGCTGGGGGGGCGCCCACACCGGG.

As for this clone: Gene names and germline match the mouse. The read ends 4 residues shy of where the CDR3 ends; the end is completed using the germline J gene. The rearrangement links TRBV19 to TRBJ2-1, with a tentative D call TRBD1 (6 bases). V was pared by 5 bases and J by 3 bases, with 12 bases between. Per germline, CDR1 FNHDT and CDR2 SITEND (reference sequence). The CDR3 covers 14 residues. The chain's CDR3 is CASSPGQLYAEQFF. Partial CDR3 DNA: TGTGCCAGCAGCCCCGGACAGCTCTATGCT.

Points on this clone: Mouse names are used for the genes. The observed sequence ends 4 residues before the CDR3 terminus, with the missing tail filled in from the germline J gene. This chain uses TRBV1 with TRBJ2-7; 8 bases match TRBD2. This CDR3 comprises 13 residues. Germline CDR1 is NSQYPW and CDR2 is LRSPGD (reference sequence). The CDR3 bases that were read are TGCACCTGCAGTGGCTGGGGGGATTAT. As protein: CTCSGWGDY. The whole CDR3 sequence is CTCSGWGDYEQYF.